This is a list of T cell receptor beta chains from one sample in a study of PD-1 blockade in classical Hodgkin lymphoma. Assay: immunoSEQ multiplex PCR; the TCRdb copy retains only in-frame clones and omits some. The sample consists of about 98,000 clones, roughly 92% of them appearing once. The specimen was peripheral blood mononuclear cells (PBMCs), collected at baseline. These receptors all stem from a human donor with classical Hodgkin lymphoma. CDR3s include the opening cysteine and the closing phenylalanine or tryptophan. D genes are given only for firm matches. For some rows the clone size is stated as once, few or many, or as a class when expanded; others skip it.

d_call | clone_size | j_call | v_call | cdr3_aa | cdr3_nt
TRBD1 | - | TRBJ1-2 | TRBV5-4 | CASSPTSTGFGYGYTF | TGTGCCAGCAGCCCTACTTCGACAGGGTTTGGGTATGGCTACACCTTC
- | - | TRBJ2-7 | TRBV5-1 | CASSPDGVGLMQYF | TGCGCCAGCAGCCCGGATGGGGTTGGCCTCATGCAGTACTTC
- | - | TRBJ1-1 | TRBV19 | CASRTANMNTEAFF | TGTGCCAGTCGAACAGCTAACATGAACACTGAAGCTTTCTTT
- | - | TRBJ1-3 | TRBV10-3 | CAISDTHGNTIYF | TGTGCCATCAGTGACACGCACGGAAACACCATATATTTT
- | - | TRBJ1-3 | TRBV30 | CAWSLSGAQGRFGNTIYF | TGTGCCTGGAGTTTATCGGGGGCGCAAGGTCGCTTTGGAAACACCATATATTTT
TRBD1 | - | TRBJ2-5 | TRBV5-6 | CASSLGTGQETQYF | TGTGCCAGCAGCTTGGGGACAGGTCAAGAGACCCAGTACTTC
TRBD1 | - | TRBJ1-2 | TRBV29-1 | CSVARTGGYGYTF | TGCAGCGTAGCCAGGACAGGCGGCTATGGCTACACCTTC
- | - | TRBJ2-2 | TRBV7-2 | CASSLQWGTGELFF | TGTGCCAGCAGCCTACAGTGGGGCACCGGGGAGCTGTTTTTT
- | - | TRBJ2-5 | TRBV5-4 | CASSLYPGIQETQYF | TGTGCCAGCAGCTTGTACCCCGGGATCCAAGAGACCCAGTACTTC
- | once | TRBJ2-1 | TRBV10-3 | CAISEFRGTEQFF | TGTGCCATCAGTGAGTTTCGGGGCACGGAGCAGTTCTTC
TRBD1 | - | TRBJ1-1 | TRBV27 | CASSPAGTGVMNTEAFF | TGTGCCAGCAGTCCCGCCGGGACAGGGGTTATGAACACTGAAGCTTTCTTT
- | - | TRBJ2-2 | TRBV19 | CASSFYTGELFF | TGTGCCAGTAGTTTCTACACCGGGGAGCTGTTTTTT
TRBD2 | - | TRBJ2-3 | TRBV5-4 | CASSTGLAVRGPDTQYF | TGTGCCAGCAGCACGGGACTAGCGGTGAGGGGTCCAGATACGCAGTATTTT
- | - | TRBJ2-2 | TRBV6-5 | CASSNTPGELFF | TGTGCCAGCAGCAACACACCCGGGGAGCTGTTTTTT
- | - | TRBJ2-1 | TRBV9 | CASSGGGGIRNNEQFF | TGTGCCAGCAGCGGAGGGGGCGGGATAAGAAACAATGAGCAGTTCTTC
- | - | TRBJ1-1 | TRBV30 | CAWSKETGNTEAFF | TGTGCCTGGAGTAAGGAAACAGGGAACACTGAAGCTTTCTTT
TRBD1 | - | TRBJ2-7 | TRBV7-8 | CASSSRTGILSEQYF | TGTGCCAGCAGCTCGCGGACAGGGATTCTGAGCGAGCAGTACTTC
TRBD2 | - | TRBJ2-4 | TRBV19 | CASSISGGGRIQYF | TGTGCCAGTAGTATATCAGGCGGGGGGCGCATTCAGTACTTC
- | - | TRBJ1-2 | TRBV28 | CASRPSTVNYGYTF | TGTGCCAGCAGGCCCTCTACAGTTAACTATGGCTACACCTTC
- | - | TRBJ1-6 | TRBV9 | CASSDGLPPLHF | TGTGCCAGCAGCGATGGACTTCCCCCCCTCCACTTT
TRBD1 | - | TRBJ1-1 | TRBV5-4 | CASSPYTGGSTEAFF | TGTGCCAGCAGCCCATATACAGGGGGCTCAACTGAAGCTTTCTTT
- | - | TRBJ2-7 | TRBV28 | CACCRPGRGIYEQYF | TGTGCCTGCTGTCGCCCCGGGCGGGGAATCTACGAGCAGTACTTC
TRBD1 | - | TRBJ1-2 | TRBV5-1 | CASSTLPGQGDFNYGYTF | TGCGCCAGCAGCACTCTACCGGGACAGGGGGACTTTAACTATGGCTACACCTTC
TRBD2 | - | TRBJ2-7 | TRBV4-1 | CASSQALAASQLPREQYF | TGCGCCAGCAGCCAAGCGCTAGCGGCTTCCCAACTCCCTCGCGAGCAGTACTTC
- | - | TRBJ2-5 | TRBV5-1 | CASSLAGSVQETQYF | TGCGCCAGCAGCTTGGCGGGTTCAGTACAGGAGACCCAGTACTTC
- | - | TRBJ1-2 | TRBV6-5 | CASSYSRQTGNGYTF | TGTGCCAGCAGTTACTCGCGACAGACGGGTAATGGCTACACCTTC
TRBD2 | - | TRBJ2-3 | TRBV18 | CASSPSSGRASTDTQYF | TGTGCCAGCTCACCGTCTAGCGGGAGGGCTAGCACAGATACGCAGTATTTT
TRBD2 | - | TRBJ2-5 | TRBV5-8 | CASSLGAGGPETQYF | TGTGCCAGCAGCTTAGGAGCGGGAGGGCCAGAGACCCAGTACTTC
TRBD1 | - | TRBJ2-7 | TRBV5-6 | CASSSLRGPAYEQYF | TGTGCCAGCAGCTCCCTCAGGGGGCCCGCCTACGAGCAGTACTTC
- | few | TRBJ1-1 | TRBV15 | CATSSRDTEAFF | TGTGCCACCAGCAGCCGAGACACTGAAGCTTTCTTT
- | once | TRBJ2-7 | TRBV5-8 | CGERLSTYEQYF | TGTGGCGAGAGGTTGTCTACCTACGAGCAGTACTTC
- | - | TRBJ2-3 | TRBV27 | CASSSRTDTQYF | TGTGCCAGCAGTTCCCGCACAGATACGCAGTATTTT
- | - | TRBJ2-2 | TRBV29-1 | CSVEVWGGDTGELFF | TGCAGCGTTGAAGTCTGGGGCGGGGACACCGGGGAGCTGTTTTTT
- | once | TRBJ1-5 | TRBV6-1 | CASSEWGDPQPQHF | TGTGCCAGCAGTGAATGGGGGGACCCCCAGCCCCAGCATTTT
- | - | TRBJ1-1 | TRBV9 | CASSVEAGNTEAFF | TGTGCCAGCAGCGTAGAAGCAGGGAACACTGAAGCTTTCTTT
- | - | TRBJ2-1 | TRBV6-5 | CASSVFSGIYNEQFF | TGTGCCAGCAGTGTATTCTCGGGTATCTACAATGAGCAGTTCTTC
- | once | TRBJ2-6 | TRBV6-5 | CASRQSSGANVLTF | TGTGCCAGCAGGCAGAGCTCTGGGGCCAACGTCCTGACTTTC
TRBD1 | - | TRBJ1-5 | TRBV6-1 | CASSEVRGANQPQHF | TGTGCCAGCAGTGAAGTCAGGGGGGCCAATCAGCCCCAGCATTTT
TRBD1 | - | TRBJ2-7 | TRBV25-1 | CASRTTNSGTGVKQYF | TGTGCCAGCAGGACAACGAATTCCGGGACAGGGGTTAAGCAGTACTTC
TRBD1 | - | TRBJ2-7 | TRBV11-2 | CASSLGTGGSYEQYF | TGTGCCAGCAGCTTAGGGACAGGGGGTTCCTACGAGCAGTACTTC
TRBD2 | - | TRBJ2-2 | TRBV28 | CASRRTRVNTGELFF | TGTGCCAGCAGAAGGACTAGAGTTAACACCGGGGAGCTGTTTTTT
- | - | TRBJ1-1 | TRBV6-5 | CASRRGTEAFF | TGTGCCAGCAGGAGGGGGACTGAAGCTTTCTTT
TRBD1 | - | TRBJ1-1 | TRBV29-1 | CSAITAGTGGEKAFF | TGCAGCGCCATCACCGCCGGGACAGGGGGCGAAAAAGCTTTCTTT